Shown below are 12 T cell receptor beta chains from a single sample sequenced in a study of blood T cell repertoires in COVID-19. The assay was immunoSEQ multiplex PCR, and TCRdb's table has in-frame clones only and misses some. This sample carries fewer than 200,000 clones, 87% of them seen once, and the ten largest clones take 3% to 4.5%. Sequencing used peripheral blood. The receptors were sampled from a woman aged 55-70 years who had recovered from COVID-19.

V gene TRBV5-4 combines with J gene TRBJ2-7, with 8 nucleotides matching TRBD2. Trimming took 3 bases from V and 5 from J; bases not matched to a gene: 13. Germline V gene data show CDR1 as SGHNT and CDR2 as YYREEE (reference sequence). The CDR3 covers 16 residues. The CDR3 DNA reads TGTGCCAGCAGCTCCCCAAGGGAGCGGGGGAGCGACGAGCAGTACTTC. This codes for CASSSPRERGSDEQYF. Complete variable domain (other parts from reference TRBV5-4 and TRBJ2-7): ETGVTQSPTHLIKTRGQQVTLRCSSQSGHNTVSWYQQALGQGPQFIFQYYREEENGRGNFPPRFSGLQFPNYSSELNVNALELDDSALYLCASSSPRERGSDEQYFGPGTRLTVT.

V is TRBV24-1 and J is TRBJ1-5; D might be TRBD1 (5 bases). Germline CDR1 reads KGHDR; CDR2 reads SFDVKD. The germline V and J ends were trimmed by 9 bases and 2 bases, with 16 bases remaining between them. This CDR3 comprises 15 residues. The CDR3 bases are TGTGCCACCGCTGCTGGCGGGACGGGCAATCAGCCCCAGCATTTT. This codes for CATAAGGTGNQPQHF.

This clone was recorded only once. The chain is built from TRBV3-1 (or the pseudogene TRBV3-2) and TRBJ1-2; 7 bases line up with TRBD1. The V gene's germline CDR1 is LGHDT and CDR2 YNNKEL (reference sequence). This CDR3 comprises 14 residues. The trim removed 2 bases at V and 3 bases at J, leaving 3 bases unmatched. The chain's CDR3 is CASSQRTGHYGYTF. CDR3 in DNA: TGTGCCAGCAGCCAACGGACAGGCCACTATGGCTACACCTTC.

The V gene is TRBV4-2, the J gene TRBJ1-1, with D unclear. With 4 bases removed from V and 1 base from J, the gap between germline ends came to 13 bases. The CDR3 has 15 amino acids. Germline CDR1 and CDR2: LGHNA and YNFKEQ. CDR3 residues: CASSPIVNANTEAFF. For the CDR3, the DNA is TGTGCCAGCAGCCCTATAGTGAACGCGAACACTGAAGCTTTCTTT.

This sequence joins TRBV18 and TRBJ2-1; D perhaps matches TRBD1 (5 bases). The CDR3 consists of 14 residues. V was cut by 4 bases and J by 9 bases, with 16 bases left in between. CDR1 and CDR2 from the germline V gene are KGHSH and LQKENI. CDR3 in DNA: TGTGCCAGCTCACAGGGGTCCTCCCTCCCTGAGCAGTTCTTC. It is translated as CASSQGSSLPEQFF.

This chain connects TRBV2 to TRBJ2-5, with TRBD2 as a possible D gene (6 bases). The V gene lost 0 bases and the J gene lost 4 bases, with 9 bases spanning the gap. CDR1 and CDR2 (germline): SNHLY, FYNNEI. This CDR3 contains 14 residues. The CDR3 sequence: CASSEASGGETQYF. DNA for the CDR3: TGTGCCAGCAGTGAAGCGTCCGGGGGAGAGACCCAGTACTTC.

This clone was recorded only once. The DNA of the CDR3 is TGTGCCAGCAGGCCTCAGGGGGATCGGAGGGAAGCTTTCTTT. It encodes CASRPQGDRREAFF. V is TRBV27 and J is TRBJ1-1; 7 bases line up with TRBD1. The germline gives CDR1 MNHEY, CDR2 SMNVEV (reference sequence). CDR3 length equals 14 residues. Trimming at V came to 6 bases and at J to 8 bases, leaving 12 bases not matched to a gene.

CDR3 amino acids: CASGPTVGRAGGLYNEQFF. CDR3 DNA: TGTGCTAGTGGTCCCACCGTGGGTCGAGCGGGGGGGTTATACAATGAGCAGTTCTTC. V usage is TRBV12-5 and J usage is TRBJ2-1; 10 bases align to TRBD2. CDR1 and CDR2 (germline): LGHNT, FRNRAP. V lost 5 bases and J lost 4; bases outside the gene matches: 17. The CDR3 is 19 residues long.

The genes are TRBV19 and TRBJ2-1, with D hard to call. The CDR3 extends over 13 amino acids. With 0 bases removed from V and 9 bases from J, the gap between germline ends came to 9 bases. Germline V lookup: CDR1 LNHDA, CDR2 SQIVND (reference sequence). CDR3 protein: CASSIERLGEQFF. CDR3 nucleotide sequence: TGTGCCAGTAGTATAGAGCGGTTAGGTGAGCAGTTCTTC.

This clone was detected once. The V and J genes are TRBV6-2 or TRBV6-3 and TRBJ2-7; D remains ambiguous. V shed 3 bases and J shed 3 bases, with 18 bases lying between them. The CDR3 spans 16 residues. Germline values: CDR1 MNHEY, CDR2 SVGEGT. CDR3 sequence reads: CASSYRPGIPIYEQYF. In DNA form, the CDR3 reads TGTGCCAGCAGTTATAGACCAGGCATTCCGATCTACGAGCAGTACTTC.

CDR3 sequence: CASNKILAGTSYEQYF. The CDR3 DNA is TGTGCCAGCAACAAAATACTAGCGGGGACCTCCTACGAGCAGTACTTC. The V gene is TRBV28, the J gene TRBJ2-7; 10 nucleotides match TRBD2. The CDR3 has 16 residues. Germline trimming cut 7 bases from V and 0 bases from J; bases unmatched to any gene: 9. Germline V gene data show CDR1 as MDHEN and CDR2 as SYDVKM.

This chain uses TRBV7-9 with TRBJ2-4; 12 nucleotides match TRBD1. The germline V gene encodes CDR1 SEHNR and CDR2 FQNEAQ (reference sequence). With 5 bases clipped from V and 8 bases from J, the junction kept 7 bases outside the gene matches. The CDR3 is made up of 15 amino acids. CDR3 sequence: CASSGDGTGGDIQYF. In DNA form, the CDR3 reads TGTGCCAGCAGCGGAGATGGGACAGGGGGCGACATTCAGTACTTC.